This T cell receptor (beta chain) appears in the sequencing data of a study of regulatory T cells in long-lasting Graves disease. The time point: persistent/refractory GD, antithyroid drugs over 5 years with positive TRAb. The TCR library was made from RNA that had been extracted from PBMCs in TRIzol. EDTA tubes collected roughly 9.6 milliliters of peripheral blood. Germline V gene sequence: CDR1 KGHDR, CDR2 SFDVKD. The CDR3 is made up of 14 amino acids. V lost 7 bases and J 5 bases, leaving 17 bases between the germline ends. Both iRepertoire HTBI primers and Arm-PCR of CDR3 regions were used to build the TCR beta libraries. Via MiXCR, TCRdb re-called the multiplex PCR reads, giving one row per CDR3 protein. The table includes a few hundred thousand distinct CDR3 sequences, 20% to 25% detected once.

J is TRBJ2-7 and V is TRBV24-1; possibly TRBD2 for D (7 bases). This TCR came from a female donor with Graves disease. Sequenced here: peripheral blood mononuclear cells (PBMCs), sampled when the disease was refractory, from a patient treated with antithyroid drugs. CDR3 nucleotide sequence: TGTGCCACCAGCTCCGGGGGGCGGATCGACGAGCAGTACTTC. Residues: CATSSGGRIDEQYF.